These 19 T cell receptor beta chains came from one sample sequenced in a study of breast tumors, draining lymph nodes, adjacent tissues. The lymph nodes were axillary draining lymph nodes from breast cancer patients. TCRdb reprocessed the multiplex PCR reads with MiXCR, giving one entry per CDR3 protein. The sample has about 89,000 distinct CDR3 sequences, over 25% seen once. Sequenced input: axillary lymph node tissue. The receptors shown here come from a female donor with breast cancer. Some clones in this sample may be carry-over from other donors' samples.

V and J are TRBV5-8 and TRBJ2-1, with no clear D. V was trimmed by 2 bases and J by 13 bases, leaving 13 bases between them. CDR1 and CDR2 from the germline V gene are SGHTS and YDEGEE. CDR3 length: 12 residues. CDR3 sequence reads: CASSLIRAGQFF. CDR3 bases: TGTGCCAGCAGCTTAATTCGGGCCGGACAGTTCTTC.

The chain is built from TRBV10-3 and TRBJ2-7, with D perhaps TRBD1 or TRBD2 (5 bases each). The V gene lost 10 bases and the J gene lost 4 bases, with 20 bases spanning the gap. The germline V gene encodes CDR1 ENHRY and CDR2 SYGVKD. The CDR3 is 14 residues long. CDR3 protein: CATRGQGGWYEQYF. The CDR3 DNA is TGTGCCACTCGCGGGCAGGGTGGTTGGTACGAGCAGTACTTC.

This clonotype was seen ten or more times. The J gene is TRBJ2-7, the V gene TRBV5-1; D unresolved. Germline V gene sequence: CDR1 SGHRS, CDR2 YFSETQ. CDR3 length: 12 residues. Trimming pared 7 bases from V and 7 bases from J, leaving 15 bases between. CDR3 residues: CASRVLSEEQYF. As DNA, the CDR3 is TGCGCCAGCCGTGTTCTGTCAGAGGAGCAGTACTTC. The full variable domain, completed using reference TRBV5-1 and TRBJ2-7, is KAGVTQTPRYLIKTRGQQVTLSCSPISGHRSVSWYQQTPGQGLQFLFEYFSETQRNKGNFPGRFSGRQFSNSRSEMNVSTLELGDSALYLCASRVLSEEQYFGPGTRLTVT.

This clonotype has a count of ten or more. The chain carries TRBV7-3 and TRBJ2-2; 7 bases align to TRBD1. This CDR3 has 14 amino acids. The germline gives CDR1 SGHTA, CDR2 FQGTGA. V was pared by 6 bases and J by 1 base, with 2 bases of the junction left unmatched. CDR3 sequence reads: CASSRDRNTGELFF. CDR3 nucleotide sequence: TGTGCCAGCAGTCGGGACAGGAACACCGGGGAGCTGTTTTTT. Full variable domain (missing parts from reference TRBV7-3 and TRBJ2-2): GAGVSQTPSNKVTEKGKYVELRCDPISGHTALYWYRQSLGQGPEFLIYFQGTGAADDSGLPNDRFFAVRPEGSVSTLKIQRTERGDSAVYLCASSRDRNTGELFFGEGSRLTVL.

This rearrangement joins TRBV7-9 to TRBJ2-3; TRBD1 matches at 7 bases. After removal of 7 bases from V and 6 bases from J, the junction contained 10 bases not matched to a gene. Per germline, CDR1 SEHNR and CDR2 FQNEAQ (reference sequence). This CDR3 spans 14 amino acids. The DNA of the CDR3 is TGTGCCAGCACACATACAGGGGAGATGGATACGCAGTATTTT. Protein: CASTHTGEMDTQYF. Full variable domain (rest looked up from reference TRBV7-9 and TRBJ2-3): DTGVSQNPRHKITKRGQNVTFRCDPISEHNRLYWYRQTLGQGPEFLTYFQNEAQLEKSRLLSDRFSAERPKGSFSTLEIQRTEQGDSAMYLCASTHTGEMDTQYFGPGTRLTVL.

This clonotype showed up many times. The V and J genes are TRBV24-1 and TRBJ2-2; D possibly matches TRBD1 or TRBD2 (5 bases each). This CDR3 spans 14 amino acids. V was clipped by 10 bases and J by 3 bases, with 14 bases between them. Germline V gene sequence: CDR1 KGHDR, CDR2 SFDVKD. The DNA for the CDR3 is TGTGCCACGAGGGGACGTGTCGACACCGGGGAGCTGTTTTTT. Encoded protein: CATRGRVDTGELFF.

This clonotype was recorded many times. The chain is built from TRBV7-9 and TRBJ2-3; 10 bases agree with TRBD2. Germline V gene lookup returns CDR1 SEHNR and CDR2 FQNEAQ (reference sequence). V gave up 5 bases and J gave up 5 bases; unmatched junction bases: 16. The CDR3 runs to 18 residues. As DNA, the CDR3 is TGTGCCAGCAGCCAACGGCGGACTAGCGGCATCCAGGGAGATACGCAGTATTTT. Its translation: CASSQRRTSGIQGDTQYF.

As for this clonotype: A read error may account for a junction end that differs from germline. V usage is TRBV9 and J usage is TRBJ1-2; D is unclear. CDR1 and CDR2 (germline): SGDLS, YYNGEE. The CDR3 is 14 residues long. Here the CDR3 DNA reads TGTGCCAGCAGCTTAGAGGACCGAAACTATGGCTGCACCTTC. Residues: CASSLEDRNYGCTF.

At least ten counts were recorded for this clonotype. This sequence joins TRBV28 and TRBJ2-1; TRBD2 might be the D (5 bases). Germline CDR1 and CDR2: MDHEN and SYDVKM. The CDR3 is 16 amino acids. Trimming shortened V by 5 bases and J by 5 bases, and 19 bases separated the two germline ends. Written as DNA, the CDR3 is TGTGCCAGCAGTACGCCGGGGTTGGAGCGAAACAATGAGCAGTTCTTC. Its protein product is CASSTPGLERNNEQFF. The full variable domain, rest sourced from reference TRBV28 and TRBJ2-1, is DVKVTQSSRYLVKRTGEKVFLECVQDMDHENMFWYRQDPGLGLRLIYFSYDVKMKEKGDIPEGYSVSREKKERFSLILESASTNQTSMYLCASSTPGLERNNEQFFGPGTRLTVL.

This clonotype was observed at least ten times. The rearrangement joins TRBV5-1 to TRBJ2-2; D not resolved. The V gene's germline CDR1 is SGHRS and CDR2 YFSETQ. The V gene lost 2 bases and the J gene lost 5 bases, with 10 bases spanning the gap. The CDR3 runs to 14 residues. The CDR3 nucleotides read TGCGCCAGCAGCTTTGGCCCAATGACCGGGGAGCTGTTTTTT. It is translated as CASSFGPMTGELFF. Complete variable domain (other parts from reference TRBV5-1 and TRBJ2-2): KAGVTQTPRYLIKTRGQQVTLSCSPISGHRSVSWYQQTPGQGLQFLFEYFSETQRNKGNFPGRFSGRQFSNSRSEMNVSTLELGDSALYLCASSFGPMTGELFFGEGSRLTVL.

This clonotype has a count of ten or more. The chain joins TRBV19 to TRBJ2-1; possibly TRBD1 or TRBD2 for D (5 bases each). Trimming shortened V by 3 bases and J by 9 bases, and 15 bases separated the two germline ends. The CDR3 is 14 amino acids. CDR1 and CDR2 (germline): LNHDA, SQIVND (reference sequence). The CDR3 region is CASSMGDGAAEQFF. The CDR3 DNA reads as TGTGCCAGTAGTATGGGGGACGGGGCGGCTGAGCAGTTCTTC.

As regards this clonotype: One junction end disagrees with the germline gene, perhaps due to a read error. The chain carries TRBV7-3 and TRBJ1-6; 8 nucleotides line up with TRBD1. The CDR3 has 15 residues. Germline CDR1 reads SGHTA; CDR2 reads FQGTGA. CDR3 loop: CASSLETGAFLPLRF. CDR3 coding DNA: TGTGCCAGCAGCTTAGAGACAGGGGCTTTTTTACCCCTCCGCTTT. Based on the CDR3 plus reference TRBV7-3 and TRBJ1-6, the full variable domain is GAGVSQTPSNKVTEKGKYVELRCDPISGHTALYWYRQSLGQGPEFLIYFQGTGAADDSGLPNDRFFAVRPEGSVSTLKIQRTERGDSAVYLCASSLETGAFLPLRFGNGTRLTVT.

The rearrangement links TRBV10-3 to TRBJ2-5; D is perhaps TRBD2 (6 bases). The CDR3 length is 14 residues. Trimming removed 4 bases from V and 4 bases from J, with 13 bases in between. CDR1 is ENHRY and CDR2 is SYGVKD in the germline V gene. CDR3 bases: TGTGCCATCAGTGCGGTGGGAGGCTTAGAGACCCAGTACTTC. Its translation is CAISAVGGLETQYF.

This clonotype was detected ten times or more. The genes are TRBV6-2 or TRBV6-3 and TRBJ2-1; TRBD2 matches 9 bases. The CDR3 extends over 14 amino acids. V was pared by 6 bases and J by 12 bases, with 12 bases of the junction left unmatched. Germline CDR1 and CDR2: MNHEY and SVGEGT. The CDR3 loop reads CASSPPRAGGPQFF. The CDR3 DNA follows: TGTGCCAGCAGCCCCCCGAGGGCGGGAGGGCCGCAGTTCTTC.

Concerning this clonotype: This may come from a read error, since a much larger clone is one base off. V is TRBV28 and J is TRBJ1-4, with 8 bases lining up with TRBD1. The germline CDR1 and CDR2 sequences are MDHEN and SYDVKM. There are 15 residues in the CDR3. DNA of the CDR3: TGTGCCAGCAGGGGAGCGACAGGGGATAATGAAGAACTGTTTTTT. Translation gives CASRGATGDNEELFF.

At least ten counts were recorded for this clonotype. This chain links TRBV30 with TRBJ2-7, with D possibly matching TRBD1 (5 bases). Germline CDR1 GTSNPN, CDR2 SVGIG (reference sequence). V was shortened by 7 bases and J by 5 bases, with 15 bases between the two germline ends. This CDR3 has 12 amino acids. The CDR3 reads CASSPQGHEQYF. The CDR3 coding sequence is TGTGCCTCGTCACCGCAGGGCCACGAGCAGTACTTC.

This clonotype was detected many times. The genes are TRBV6-1 and TRBJ2-7, with D perhaps TRBD1 (9 bases). The CDR3 contains 19 residues. Trimming stripped 8 bases from V and 5 bases from J, with 34 bases between. CDR1 is MNHNS, CDR2 SASEGT, per germline. CDR3 protein: CASSPGQGAPSGSKDEQYF. The CDR3 DNA reads TGTGCCAGCTCACCGGGACAGGGAGCCCCCAGCGGGAGCAAGGACGAGCAGTACTTC.

This clonotype appeared many times. The CDR3 here is CASSQDLSSYEQYF. CDR3 in DNA: TGTGCCAGCAGCCAAGATCTAAGTAGCTACGAGCAGTACTTC. This rearrangement joins TRBV3-1 to TRBJ2-7, with D uncertain. The CDR3 is 14 amino acids. Trimming pared 0 bases from V and 3 bases from J, leaving 9 bases between. CDR1 is LGHDT and CDR2 is YNNKEL in the germline V gene (reference sequence).

This clonotype showed up many times. The genes are TRBV3-1 and TRBJ2-7; 7 nucleotides match TRBD2. The CDR3 is 15 amino acids. Germline CDR1 and CDR2: LGHDT and YNNKEL (reference sequence). J was trimmed by 1 base and V by 0 bases; bases with no gene match: 3. The CDR3 coding sequence is TGTGCCAGCAGCCAAGAGGGCGGGAGATCCTACGAGCAGTACTTC. It encodes CASSQEGGRSYEQYF.